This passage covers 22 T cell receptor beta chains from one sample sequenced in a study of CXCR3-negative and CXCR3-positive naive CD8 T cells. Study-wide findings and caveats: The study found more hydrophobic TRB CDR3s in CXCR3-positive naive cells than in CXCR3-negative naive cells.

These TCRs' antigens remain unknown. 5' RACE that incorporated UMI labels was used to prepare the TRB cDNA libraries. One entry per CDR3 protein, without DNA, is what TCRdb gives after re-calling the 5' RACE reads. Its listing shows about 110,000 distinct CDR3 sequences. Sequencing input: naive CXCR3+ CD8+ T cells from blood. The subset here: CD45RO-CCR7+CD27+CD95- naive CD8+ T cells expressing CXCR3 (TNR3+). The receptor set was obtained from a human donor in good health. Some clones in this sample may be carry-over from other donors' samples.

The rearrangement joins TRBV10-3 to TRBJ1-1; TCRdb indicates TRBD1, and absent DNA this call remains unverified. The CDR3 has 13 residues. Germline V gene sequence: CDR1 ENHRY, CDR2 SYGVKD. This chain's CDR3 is CAIRGQDYTEAFF.

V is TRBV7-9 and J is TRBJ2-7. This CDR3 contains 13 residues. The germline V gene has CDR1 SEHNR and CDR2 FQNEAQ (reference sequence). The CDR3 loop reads CASSLEANYEQYF. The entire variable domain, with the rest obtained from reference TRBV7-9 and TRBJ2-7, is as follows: DTGVSQNPRHKITKRGQNVTFRCDPISEHNRLYWYRQTLGQGPEFLTYFQNEAQLEKSRLLSDRFSAERPKGSFSTLEIQRTEQGDSAMYLCASSLEANYEQYFGPGTRLTVT.

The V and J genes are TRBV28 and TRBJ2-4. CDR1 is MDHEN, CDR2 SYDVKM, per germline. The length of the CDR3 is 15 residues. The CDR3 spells CASSLFKLAKNIQYF.

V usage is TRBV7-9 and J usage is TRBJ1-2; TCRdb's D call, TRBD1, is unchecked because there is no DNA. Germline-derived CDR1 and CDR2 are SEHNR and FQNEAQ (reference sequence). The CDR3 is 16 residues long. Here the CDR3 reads CASSLEGGLSIDGYTF.

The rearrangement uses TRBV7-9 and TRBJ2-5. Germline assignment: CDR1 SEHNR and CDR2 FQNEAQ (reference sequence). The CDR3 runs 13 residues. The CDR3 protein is CASSTWSSETQYF.

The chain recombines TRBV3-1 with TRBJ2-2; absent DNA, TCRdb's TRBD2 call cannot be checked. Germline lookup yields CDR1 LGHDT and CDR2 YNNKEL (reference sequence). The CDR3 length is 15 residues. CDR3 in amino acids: CASSGLATNTGELFF.

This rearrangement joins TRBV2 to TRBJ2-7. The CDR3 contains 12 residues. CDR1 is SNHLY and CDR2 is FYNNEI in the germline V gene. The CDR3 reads CASRADSYEQYF. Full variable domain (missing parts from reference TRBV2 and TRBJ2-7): EPEVTQTPSHQVTQMGQEVILRCVPISNHLYFYWYRQILGQKVEFLVSFYNNEISEKSEIFDDQFSVERPDGSNFTLKIRSTKLEDSAMYFCASRADSYEQYFGPGTRLTVT.

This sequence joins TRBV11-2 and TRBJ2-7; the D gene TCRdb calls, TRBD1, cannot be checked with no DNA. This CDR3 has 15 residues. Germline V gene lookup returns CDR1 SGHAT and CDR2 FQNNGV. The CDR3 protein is CASSPRDRGPYEQYF.

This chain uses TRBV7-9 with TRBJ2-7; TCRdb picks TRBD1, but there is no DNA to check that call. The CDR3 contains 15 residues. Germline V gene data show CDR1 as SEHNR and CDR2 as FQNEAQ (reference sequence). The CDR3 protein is CASSGGQTPSYEQYF. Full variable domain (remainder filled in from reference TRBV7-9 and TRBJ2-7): DTGVSQNPRHKITKRGQNVTFRCDPISEHNRLYWYRQTLGQGPEFLTYFQNEAQLEKSRLLSDRFSAERPKGSFSTLEIQRTEQGDSAMYLCASSGGQTPSYEQYFGPGTRLTVT.

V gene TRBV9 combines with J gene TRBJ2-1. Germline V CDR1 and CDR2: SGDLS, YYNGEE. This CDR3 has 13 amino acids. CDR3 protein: CASSVDGYNEQFF. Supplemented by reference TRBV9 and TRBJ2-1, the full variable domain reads DSGVTQTPKHLITATGQRVTLRCSPRSGDLSVYWYQQSLDQGLQFLIQYYNGEERAKGNILERFSAQQFPDLHSELNLSSLELGDSALYFCASSVDGYNEQFFGPGTRLTVL.

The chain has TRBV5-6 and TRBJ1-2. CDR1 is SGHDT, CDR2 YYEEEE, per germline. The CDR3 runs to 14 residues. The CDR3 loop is CASSWRGQNYGYTF.

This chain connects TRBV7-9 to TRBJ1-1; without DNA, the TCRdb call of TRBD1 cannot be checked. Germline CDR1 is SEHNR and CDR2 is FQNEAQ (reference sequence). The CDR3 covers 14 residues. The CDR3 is CASSPPGVDSEAFF.

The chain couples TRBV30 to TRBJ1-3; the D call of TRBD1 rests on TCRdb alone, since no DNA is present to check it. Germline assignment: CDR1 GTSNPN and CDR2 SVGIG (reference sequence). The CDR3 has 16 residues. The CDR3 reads CAWTHVDRVKWNTIYF.

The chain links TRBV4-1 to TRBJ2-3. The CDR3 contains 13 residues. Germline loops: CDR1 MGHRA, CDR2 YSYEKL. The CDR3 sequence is CASSPAVTDTQYF.

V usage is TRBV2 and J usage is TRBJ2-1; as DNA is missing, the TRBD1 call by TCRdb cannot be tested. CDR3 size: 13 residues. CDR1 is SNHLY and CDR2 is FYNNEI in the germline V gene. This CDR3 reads CANPGGPNNEQFF.

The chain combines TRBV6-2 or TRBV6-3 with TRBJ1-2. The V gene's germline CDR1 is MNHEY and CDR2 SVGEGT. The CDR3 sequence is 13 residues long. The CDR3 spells CASSYYDFYGYTF.

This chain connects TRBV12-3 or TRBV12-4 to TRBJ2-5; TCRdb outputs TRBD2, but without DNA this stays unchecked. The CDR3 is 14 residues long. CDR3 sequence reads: CASSFGGGVETQYF.

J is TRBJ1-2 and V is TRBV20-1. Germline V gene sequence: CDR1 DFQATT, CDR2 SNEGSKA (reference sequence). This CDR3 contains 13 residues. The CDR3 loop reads CSARDLTNYGYTF.

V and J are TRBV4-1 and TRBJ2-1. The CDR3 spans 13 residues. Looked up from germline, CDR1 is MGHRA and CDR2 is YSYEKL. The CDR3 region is CASSQTLNNEQFF.

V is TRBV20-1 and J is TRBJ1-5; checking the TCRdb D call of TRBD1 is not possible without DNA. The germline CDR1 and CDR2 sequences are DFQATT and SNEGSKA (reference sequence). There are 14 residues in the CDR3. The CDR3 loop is CSAKMAGVDQPQHF.

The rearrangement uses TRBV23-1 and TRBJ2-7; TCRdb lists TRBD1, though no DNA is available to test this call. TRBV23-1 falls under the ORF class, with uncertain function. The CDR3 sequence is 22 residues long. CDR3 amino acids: CASIKSLMTGLQKGETSYEQYF.

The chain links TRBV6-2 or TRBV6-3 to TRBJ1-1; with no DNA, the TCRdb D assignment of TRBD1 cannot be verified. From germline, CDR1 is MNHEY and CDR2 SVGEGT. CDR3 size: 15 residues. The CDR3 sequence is CASSSRDRGFTEAFF.